These 9 T cell receptor beta chains came from one sample sequenced in a study of early T cells in non-severe SARS-CoV-2 infection. TCRdb redid the calling of the 5' RACE reads with MiXCR, one entry per CDR3 protein. This sample yields 50,000 or so distinct CDR3 sequences, of which 13% are seen a single time; more than 8.5% belongs to the top ten. Sequenced: whole blood. The receptors stem from an adult who was a healthcare worker with PCR-confirmed SARS-CoV-2 infection or an uninfected control (not recorded which).

The table lists this clonotype with many counts. The chain joins TRBV2 to TRBJ2-7; D is perhaps TRBD1 (5 bases). V lost 5 bases to trimming and J lost 8 bases, with 10 bases between them. The germline V gene encodes CDR1 SNHLY and CDR2 FYNNEI. The CDR3 is made up of 11 amino acids. Here the CDR3 DNA reads TGTGCCAGCAGTCCAGGGTACCAGCAGTACTTC. Protein sequence: CASSPGYQQYF.

In its sample, this clonotype was seen many times. The V and J genes are TRBV7-2 and TRBJ2-4; D is undetermined. Germline V gene sequence: CDR1 SGHTA, CDR2 FQGNSA. The CDR3 sequence is 15 residues long. V gave up 3 bases and J gave up 0 bases, with 9 bases separating them. The CDR3 sequence: CASSFGGGAKNIQYF. The CDR3 bases are TGTGCCAGCAGCTTCGGCGGTGGAGCCAAAAACATTCAGTACTTC. Full variable domain (outside the CDR3, taken from reference TRBV7-2 and TRBJ2-4): GAGVSQSPSNKVTEKGKDVELRCDPISGHTALYWYRQSLGQGLEFLIYFQGNSAPDKSGLPSDRFSAERTGGSVSTLTIQRTQQEDSAVYLCASSFGGGAKNIQYFGAGTRLSVL.

This clonotype was counted ten times or more. The chain employs TRBV7-3 and TRBJ2-2; unclear D gene. Germline V CDR1 and CDR2: SGHTA, FQGTGA. Deletions cut 5 bases from V and 3 bases from J, with 16 bases between. The CDR3 loop spans 16 amino acids. CDR3 in amino acids: CASSIGGFPDTGELFF. DNA of the CDR3: TGTGCCAGCAGCATAGGTGGTTTTCCCGACACCGGGGAGCTGTTTTTT.

There are a few counts of this clonotype. V usage is TRBV7-7 and J usage is TRBJ2-5, with 8 bases matching TRBD1. J lost 5 bases, V lost 8 bases, and 4 bases had no gene match. The CDR3 sequence is 12 residues long. Germline lookup yields CDR1 SSHAT and CDR2 FNYEAQ (reference sequence). CDR3 region: CASSRGRETQYF. For the CDR3, the DNA is TGTGCCAGCTCCAGGGGGCGGGAGACCCAGTACTTC.

This chain uses TRBV29-1 with TRBJ1-1; 7 nucleotides align to TRBD1. V lost 5 bases to trimming and J lost 0 bases; unmatched junction nucleotides: 6. The CDR3 runs 14 residues. Germline V gene lookup returns CDR1 SQVTM and CDR2 ANQGSEA. CDR3 sequence reads: CSVLSGQLNTEAFF. The CDR3 region has the DNA TGCAGCGTTCTGTCGGGACAGTTGAACACTGAAGCTTTCTTT.

The chain joins TRBV10-3 to TRBJ1-1; TRBD1 aligns across 10 bases. CDR1 is ENHRY and CDR2 is SYGVKD in the germline V gene. Germline trimming cut 6 bases from V and 5 bases from J; bases unmatched to any gene: 6. The CDR3 loop spans 14 amino acids. The CDR3 sequence is CAIRTGGRETEAFF. Here the CDR3 DNA reads TGTGCCATCAGGACAGGGGGCCGGGAGACTGAAGCTTTCTTT.

This clonotype was observed a few times. The chain carries TRBV6-5 and TRBJ2-6; D is possibly TRBD1 (6 bases). The CDR3 contains 16 residues. V was shortened by 2 bases and J by 1 base, with 9 bases between the two germline ends. The V gene's germline CDR1 is MNHEY and CDR2 SVGAGI. CDR3: CASSYIRGSGANVLTF. The CDR3 bases are TGTGCCAGCAGTTACATCAGGGGATCTGGGGCCAACGTCCTGACTTTC.

This clonotype was observed a handful of times. The V call is TRBV6-2 or TRBV6-3, the J call TRBJ1-1; D is perhaps TRBD1 (5 bases). In germline, CDR1 is MNHEY, CDR2 SVGEGT. CDR3 size: 17 residues. V lost 6 bases and J 3 bases, leaving 23 bases between the germline ends. The CDR3 spells CASRHAGPLGGDTEAFF. DNA of the CDR3: TGTGCCAGCAGGCACGCGGGACCGCTTGGGGGGGACACTGAAGCTTTCTTT.

This clonotype was picked up a small number of times. The chain is built from TRBV20-1 and TRBJ2-7, with TRBD1 identical over 9 bases. This CDR3 is built from 13 residues. The V segment lost 6 bases and the J segment 3 bases; nucleotides outside the gene matches: 6. Germline-derived CDR1 and CDR2 are DFQATT and SNEGSKA (reference sequence). CDR3 protein: CSANRGQGYEQYF. The CDR3 nucleotides are TGCAGTGCCAACAGGGGGCAGGGCTACGAGCAGTACTTC.